Following are 28 T cell receptor beta chains from one sample sequenced in a study of T cell repertoires in cytomegalovirus infection. TCRdb re-analysed the reads in MiXCR, keeping a single row per CDR3 protein. Of around 440,000 distinct CDR3 sequences listed, approximately 11% were seen once; the top ten hold roughly a tenth. The material sequenced was PBMCs. The source is a human donor in good health (CMV status not recorded). Some clones in this sample may be carry-over from other donors' samples.

This clonotype was detected only a few times. V gene TRBV5-1 combines with J gene TRBJ2-1; TRBD2 matches at 10 bases. Trimming took 2 bases from V and 4 from J; bases not matched to a gene: 3. The CDR3 contains 15 residues. The germline V gene encodes CDR1 SGHRS and CDR2 YFSETQ. This CDR3 reads CASSFETSGYNEQFF. Here the CDR3 DNA reads TGCGCCAGCAGCTTTGAGACTAGCGGGTACAATGAGCAGTTCTTC.

The chain links TRBV18 to TRBJ2-7; perhaps TRBD1 as D (6 bases). This CDR3 is built from 14 residues. Trimming took off 6 bases at V and 0 bases at J, with 12 bases between the two ends. Germline V gives CDR1 KGHSH, CDR2 LQKENI. The CDR3 DNA reads TGTGCCAGCTCCCGGGACACCCACTCCTACGAGCAGTACTTC. Its protein is CASSRDTHSYEQYF.

This clonotype has ten or more counts. The rearrangement uses TRBV20-1 and TRBJ1-5, with 8 bases fitting TRBD1. The CDR3 totals 15 residues. Germline CDR1 and CDR2: DFQATT and SNEGSKA (reference sequence). V was pared by 0 bases and J by 3 bases, with 4 bases of the junction left unmatched. The CDR3 here is CSARDRQGINQPQHF. The CDR3 nucleotides read TGCAGTGCTAGAGACCGACAGGGGATCAATCAGCCCCAGCATTTT.

Only a few counts were recorded for this clonotype. The chain has TRBV28 and TRBJ1-1, with D uncertain. V lost 5 bases, J lost 0 bases, and 13 bases lay in between. CDR3 length: 15 residues. Germline loops: CDR1 MDHEN, CDR2 SYDVKM. The CDR3 reads CASSPPGELNTEAFF. The CDR3 coding sequence is TGTGCCAGCAGTCCCCCCGGCGAATTGAACACTGAAGCTTTCTTT.

This clonotype has ten or more counts. The chain has TRBV28 and TRBJ2-1, with TRBD2 matching 9 bases. From germline, CDR1 is MDHEN and CDR2 SYDVKM. The CDR3 loop spans 17 amino acids. Trimming cost V 4 bases and J 6 bases; bases outside gene matches: 13. DNA for the CDR3: TGTGCCAGCAGTTACTCAGGCGGGAGGGGAGGGGGCAATGAGCAGTTCTTC. Its protein product is CASSYSGGRGGGNEQFF.

This clonotype was detected only a few times. The chain uses TRBV20-1 and TRBJ1-5, with TRBD1 identical over 12 bases. There are 16 residues in the CDR3. Per germline, CDR1 DFQATT and CDR2 SNEGSKA (reference sequence). With V trimmed by 6 bases and J by 3 bases, 9 bases remained unmatched. CDR3 in amino acids: CSAQRGGQGANQPQHF. For the CDR3, the DNA is TGCAGTGCGCAGAGAGGGGGACAGGGGGCCAATCAGCCCCAGCATTTT.

This clonotype was picked up many times. The CDR3: CASSESTGGNQPQHF. In DNA form, the CDR3 reads TGTGCCAGCAGTGAATCGACAGGGGGCAATCAGCCCCAGCATTTT. The chain uses TRBV2 and TRBJ1-5; 8 nucleotides agree with TRBD1. This CDR3 has 15 amino acids. V was pared by 2 bases and J by 2 bases, with 2 bases of the junction left unmatched. In germline, CDR1 is SNHLY, CDR2 FYNNEI. The variable domain in full, completed from reference TRBV2 and TRBJ1-5, reads EPEVTQTPSHQVTQMGQEVILRCVPISNHLYFYWYRQILGQKVEFLVSFYNNEISEKSEIFDDQFSVERPDGSNFTLKIRSTKLEDSAMYFCASSESTGGNQPQHFGDGTRLSIL.

This clonotype was detected ten times or more. The chain has TRBV5-4 and TRBJ1-2; weak D call: TRBD1 (6 bases). Between the trimmed V and J ends, which lost 0 bases and 4 bases, there was a span of 10 bases. CDR3 length: 14 amino acids. The germline V gene encodes CDR1 SGHNT and CDR2 YYREEE (reference sequence). The CDR3 region has the DNA TGTGCCAGCAGCTTGGGACAGGCGACCTATGGCTACACCTTC. Protein product: CASSLGQATYGYTF. The full variable domain, completed using reference TRBV5-4 and TRBJ1-2, is ETGVTQSPTHLIKTRGQQVTLRCSSQSGHNTVSWYQQALGQGPQFIFQYYREEENGRGNFPPRFSGLQFPNYSSELNVNALELDDSALYLCASSLGQATYGYTFGSGTRLTVV.

This chain joins TRBV7-9 and TRBJ2-1, with TRBD2 matching 13 bases. This CDR3 spans 19 amino acids. Trimming removed 7 bases from V and 0 bases from J; junction bases left unmatched: 12. Germline CDR1 is SEHNR and CDR2 is FQNEAQ (reference sequence). In DNA form, the CDR3 reads TGTGCCAGCACTTTTTTTCAGGGACTAGCGGGAACCTCCTACAATGAGCAGTTCTTC. Translated: CASTFFQGLAGTSYNEQFF.

The sample holds many counts of this clonotype. The rearrangement joins TRBV7-2 to TRBJ2-1, with D perhaps TRBD2 (7 bases). CDR1 and CDR2 from the germline V gene are SGHTA and FQGNSA. This CDR3 region has 15 residues. V dropped 5 bases and J dropped 9 bases, with 20 bases sitting between them. The CDR3 here is CASSPSYGGAGEQFF. As DNA, the CDR3 is TGTGCCAGCAGCCCTTCCTATGGGGGGGCCGGTGAGCAGTTCTTC.

This clonotype was seen at least ten times. The V gene is TRBV6-6, the J gene TRBJ2-7; perhaps TRBD2 as D (6 bases). CDR1 is MNHNY, CDR2 SVGAGI, per germline (reference sequence). The CDR3 has 17 residues. V gave up 1 base and J gave up 4 bases, with 20 bases separating them. CDR3 nucleotides: TGTGCCAGCAGTTACTGGCTCCAAACGGGAGAAGGATACGAGCAGTACTTC. Its protein product is CASSYWLQTGEGYEQYF.

This clonotype was counted at least ten times. The V and J genes are TRBV15 and TRBJ2-7; 8 bases map to TRBD2. This CDR3 region has 16 residues. CDR1 and CDR2 (germline): LNHNV, YYDKDF (reference sequence). V lost 5 bases and J lost 1; bases outside the gene matches: 10. DNA for the CDR3: TGTGCCACCAGCCCCCTCGCACTAGCGGCTTCCTACGAGCAGTACTTC. As protein: CATSPLALAASYEQYF.

This clonotype came up many times. The chain joins TRBV5-1 to TRBJ1-6, with D tentatively TRBD1 (6 bases). CDR3 size: 15 residues. Trimming pared 0 bases from V and 9 bases from J, leaving 13 bases between. CDR1 is SGHRS and CDR2 is YFSETQ in the germline V gene. In DNA form, the CDR3 reads TGCGCCAGCAGCTTGGCCGCACAGGGAGGTTCACCCCTCCACTTT. Amino acid sequence: CASSLAAQGGSPLHF.

This clonotype appeared a few times. This sequence joins TRBV6-6 and TRBJ2-3; weak D call: TRBD2 (6 bases). Germline CDR1 and CDR2: MNHNY and SVGAGI (reference sequence). This CDR3 has 13 amino acids. The V end lost 10 bases, the J end lost 5 bases, and 16 bases lay between the germline ends. The CDR3: CATLEGRGDTQYF. The CDR3, as DNA: TGTGCCACCCTTGAGGGGCGGGGAGATACGCAGTATTTT.

This clonotype was observed at least ten times. The chain employs TRBV7-9 and TRBJ1-5; a possible D gene is TRBD1 (5 bases). Trimming took off 8 bases at V and 6 bases at J, with 14 bases between the two ends. Germline lookup yields CDR1 SEHNR and CDR2 FQNEAQ (reference sequence). The CDR3 sequence is 13 residues long. Here the CDR3 reads CASGGSGSQPQHF. The DNA for the CDR3 is TGTGCCAGCGGGGGGTCGGGGTCTCAGCCCCAGCATTTT.

This clonotype was recorded many times. The rearrangement uses TRBV19 and TRBJ2-1; the match to TRBD2 covers 13 bases. CDR3 length: 18 amino acids. Unmatched junction bases numbered 7, after V lost 5 bases and J lost 0 bases. From germline, CDR1 is LNHDA and CDR2 SQIVND (reference sequence). CDR3 in amino acids: CASSVGLAGPRSYNEQFF. The CDR3 DNA is TGTGCCAGTAGTGTGGGACTAGCGGGACCCCGCTCCTACAATGAGCAGTTCTTC.

This clonotype was seen repeatedly, ten times or more. The chain is built from TRBV12-3 or TRBV12-4 and TRBJ1-2; no clear D. The V and J ends lost 2 bases and 3 bases respectively, with 1 base between them. CDR3 length: 11 residues. The DNA for the CDR3 is TGTGCCAGCAGTTTATACTATGGCTACACCTTC. Translated, it gives CASSLYYGYTF.

The rearrangement links TRBV4-1 to TRBJ2-1; TRBD2 matches at 7 bases. V lost 1 base and J lost 8; bases outside the gene matches: 8. Germline lookup yields CDR1 MGHRA and CDR2 YSYEKL. There are 15 residues in the CDR3. CDR3: CASSQGGGRGYEQFF. The CDR3 DNA reads as TGCGCCAGCAGCCAAGGGGGCGGGAGAGGCTATGAGCAGTTCTTC.

In this sample, this clonotype turned up many times. This chain joins TRBV9 and TRBJ2-7, with 9 nucleotides matching TRBD2. There are 14 residues in the CDR3. Germline CDR1 SGDLS, CDR2 YYNGEE. The trim removed 3 bases at V and 2 bases at J, leaving 3 bases unmatched. The CDR3 DNA sequence: TGTGCCAGCAGCGCCGGGACTAGCACCTACGAGCAGTACTTC. This encodes CASSAGTSTYEQYF. Full variable domain (remainder filled in from reference TRBV9 and TRBJ2-7): DSGVTQTPKHLITATGQRVTLRCSPRSGDLSVYWYQQSLDQGLQFLIQYYNGEERAKGNILERFSAQQFPDLHSELNLSSLELGDSALYFCASSAGTSTYEQYFGPGTRLTVT.

The rearrangement links TRBV5-5 to TRBJ2-1; a weak D match, TRBD2 (6 bases). Per the germline V gene, CDR1 is SGHKS and CDR2 is YYEKEE (reference sequence). The ends were cut back, 4 bases at V and 6 bases at J, with 17 bases in the middle. The CDR3 consists of 15 residues. CDR3 DNA: TGTGCCAGCAGCACGGTTCCCGGGACTTTCAATGAGCAGTTCTTC. Its translation is CASSTVPGTFNEQFF. The whole variable domain, filled in from reference TRBV5-5 and TRBJ2-1, reads DAGVTQSPTHLIKTRGQQVTLRCSPISGHKSVSWYQQVLGQGPQFIFQYYEKEERGRGNFPDRFSARQFPNYSSELNVNALLLGDSALYLCASSTVPGTFNEQFFGPGTRLTVL.

V and J are TRBV12-5 and TRBJ1-5; D is ambiguous. The CDR3 is 15 residues long. Germline lookup yields CDR1 LGHNT and CDR2 FRNRAP. V lost 1 base and J 0 bases, leaving 7 bases between the germline ends. CDR3 nucleotide sequence: TGTGCTAGTGGTTTGGCCCCCTTTAGCAATCAGCCCCAGCATTTT. Residues: CASGLAPFSNQPQHF.

The chain recombines TRBV20-1 with TRBJ2-4, with TRBD1 identical over 10 bases. CDR1 and CDR2 (germline): DFQATT, SNEGSKA (reference sequence). The length of the CDR3 is 15 residues. V shed 6 bases and J 8 bases; nucleotides not matched to a gene: 13. This chain's CDR3 is CSASGTGDSWDIQYF. CDR3 in DNA: TGCAGTGCCTCGGGGACAGGGGACAGTTGGGACATTCAGTACTTC.

Ten or more counts support this clonotype. This chain links TRBV19 with TRBJ1-2; weak D call: TRBD1 (6 bases). V lost 6 bases and J lost 2, with 7 bases in between. In germline, CDR1 is LNHDA, CDR2 SQIVND (reference sequence). The CDR3 sequence is 12 residues long. The CDR3, as DNA: TGTGCCAGTAGGGACAGAAACTATGGCTACACCTTC. Translation: CASRDRNYGYTF.

Ten or more counts support this clonotype. The CDR3 coding sequence is TGTGCCATCAGTGGACAGGGGGGTAATCCAAATCAGCCCCAGCATTTT. Translated, it gives CAISGQGGNPNQPQHF. This sequence joins TRBV10-3 and TRBJ1-5, with 9 nucleotides matching TRBD1. After removal of 4 bases from V and 4 bases from J, the junction contained 8 bases not matched to a gene. The CDR3 covers 16 residues. CDR1 ENHRY and CDR2 SYGVKD come from the germline V gene.

This clonotype was seen only a few times. The chain is built from TRBV6-5 and TRBJ2-1; D is unresolved. Germline CDR1 MNHEY, CDR2 SVGAGI. The CDR3 length is 16 residues. V lost 4 bases and J 0 bases, leaving 13 bases between the germline ends. In nucleotides, the CDR3 is TGTGCCAGCAGTTCCCTGGCGGAGAACTCCTACAATGAGCAGTTCTTC. Its protein is CASSSLAENSYNEQFF.

This clonotype is medium-sized by share. The chain couples TRBV7-2 to TRBJ2-3; D is uncertain. The germline V gene encodes CDR1 SGHTA and CDR2 FQGNSA. The CDR3 spans 14 residues. The V and J ends lost 5 bases and 2 bases respectively, with 11 bases between them. The CDR3 coding sequence is TGTGCCAGCAGCATTCGGACGCTCACAGATACGCAGTATTTT. Residues: CASSIRTLTDTQYF.

The CDR3 DNA follows: TGCAGTGCCCTTCGACTAGCGGGAGGGCCCAATGAGCAGTTCTTC. Translated: CSALRLAGGPNEQFF. This chain links TRBV20-1 with TRBJ2-1; 14 bases are shared with TRBD2. J was trimmed by 6 bases and V by 6 bases; bases with no gene match: 7. Germline V gene data show CDR1 as DFQATT and CDR2 as SNEGSKA (reference sequence). The CDR3 runs 15 residues.

This clonotype appeared many times. V gene TRBV7-2 combines with J gene TRBJ1-1; the D is unclear. Trimming took off 1 base at V and 0 bases at J, with 9 bases between the two ends. The CDR3 contains 15 residues. Germline V lookup: CDR1 SGHTA, CDR2 FQGNSA. CDR3: CASSLVLNLNTEAFF. CDR3 in DNA: TGTGCCAGCAGCTTAGTACTCAACTTGAACACTGAAGCTTTCTTT.